The 27 T cell receptor beta chains presented below share a single source sample, sequenced in a study of blood T cell repertoires in COVID-19. The repertoire was sequenced with immunoSEQ multiplex PCR; TCRdb's copy has only in-frame clones and lacks some. The top ten clones hold 4% of a sample with some 220,000 clones, about 83% of them seen once. Sequenced sample: peripheral blood. These receptors came from a man aged 45-65 years with acute or convalescent COVID-19.

This clone was detected once. The CDR3 spells CASSQDGGRTGELFF. CDR3 DNA sequence: TGTGCCAGCAGCCAAGACGGGGGGCGGACCGGGGAGCTGTTTTTT. The V and J genes are TRBV4-2 and TRBJ2-2; D might be TRBD2 (7 bases). CDR3 length: 15 amino acids. V was cut by 0 bases and J by 5 bases, with 10 bases left in between. In germline, CDR1 is LGHNA, CDR2 YNFKEQ.

This chain uses TRBV5-4 with TRBJ2-7, with 7 bases lining up with TRBD2. CDR1 is SGHNT and CDR2 is YYREEE in the germline V gene (reference sequence). The CDR3 is 15 residues long. V trimming: 2 bases; J trimming: 6 bases; junction bases outside the gene matches: 11. CDR3 amino acids: CASSLPGTTSSEQYF. Written as DNA, the CDR3 is TGTGCCAGCAGCTTACCCGGGACTACCAGTTCCGAGCAGTACTTC. Full variable domain (remainder filled in from reference TRBV5-4 and TRBJ2-7): ETGVTQSPTHLIKTRGQQVTLRCSSQSGHNTVSWYQQALGQGPQFIFQYYREEENGRGNFPPRFSGLQFPNYSSELNVNALELDDSALYLCASSLPGTTSSEQYFGPGTRLTVT.

The chain employs TRBV7-6 and TRBJ1-6, with 10 bases matching TRBD1. The germline CDR1 and CDR2 sequences are SGHVS and FNYEAQ. CDR3 size: 15 residues. V lost 5 bases to trimming and J lost 6 bases; unmatched junction nucleotides: 4. CDR3: CASSLGTGVNSPLHF. The CDR3 DNA is TGTGCCAGCAGCCTAGGGACAGGGGTTAATTCACCCCTCCACTTT. Using reference TRBV7-6 and TRBJ1-6 for the parts outside the CDR3, the full variable domain is GAGVSQSPRYKVTKRGQDVALRCDPISGHVSLYWYRQALGQGPEFLTYFNYEAQQDKSGLPNDRFSAERPEGSISTLTIQRTEQRDSAMYRCASSLGTGVNSPLHFGNGTRLTVT.

V and J are TRBV7-9 and TRBJ2-7; 8 bases agree with TRBD1. The CDR3 is 14 residues long. J lost 2 bases, V lost 8 bases, and 8 bases had no gene match. Germline V gives CDR1 SEHNR, CDR2 FQNEAQ (reference sequence). The CDR3 DNA sequence: TGTGCCAGCGGATCCGGGACAGGACCCTACGAGCAGTACTTC. It translates to CASGSGTGPYEQYF.

This sequence joins TRBV24-1 and TRBJ2-3, with D maybe TRBD2 (5 bases). V was clipped by 7 bases and J by 2 bases, with 9 bases between them. This CDR3 is built from 13 residues. Germline V CDR1 and CDR2: KGHDR, SFDVKD. The CDR3 protein is CATRAGPTDTQYF. DNA for the CDR3: TGTGCCACCAGGGCGGGTCCCACAGATACGCAGTATTTT.

This sequence joins TRBV11-2 and TRBJ1-5; 7 nucleotides match TRBD1. V dropped 2 bases and J dropped 7; count of bases not matched to a gene: 2. There are 13 residues in the CDR3. In germline, CDR1 is SGHAT, CDR2 FQNNGV. CDR3 nucleotide sequence: TGTGCCAGCAGCTTACAGGGGGGACAGCCCCAGCATTTT. Translating it yields CASSLQGGQPQHF.

This clone was recorded a few times. Other nucleotide sequences in the sample specify the same CDR3. The chain couples TRBV7-3 to TRBJ2-7; no definite D call. The length of the CDR3 is 13 residues. In germline, CDR1 is SGHTA, CDR2 FQGTGA. V lost 5 bases to trimming and J lost 0 bases, with 8 bases between them. This chain's CDR3 is CASSPPGSYEQYF. The CDR3 coding sequence is TGTGCCAGCAGCCCCCCGGGCTCCTACGAGCAGTACTTC.

This clone occurred once. This sequence joins TRBV7-8 and TRBJ2-7; 8 bases align to TRBD1. Per germline, CDR1 SGHVS and CDR2 FQNEAQ. Unmatched junction bases numbered 7, after V lost 5 bases and J lost 7 bases. This CDR3 has 13 amino acids. DNA for the CDR3: TGTGCCAGCAGCCCGGACTACAGGGGGGAGCAGTACTTC. Its protein product is CASSPDYRGEQYF.

This sequence joins TRBV12-5 and TRBJ1-6, with 12 bases matching TRBD1. V was pared by 5 bases and J by 14 bases, with 10 bases of the junction left unmatched. The CDR3 sequence is 15 residues long. Germline loops: CDR1 LGHNT, CDR2 FRNRAP. CDR3 sequence (DNA): TGTGCTAGTGGTGCCGGGACAGGGGGCATTTCTTCCCTCCACTTT. This codes for CASGAGTGGISSLHF.

Points on this clone: The same CDR3 can be traced to other DNA sequences in this sample. This rearrangement joins TRBV2 to TRBJ1-1; perhaps TRBD1 as D (6 bases). The CDR3 sequence is 11 residues long. Germline V gene sequence: CDR1 SNHLY, CDR2 FYNNEI. V was clipped by 6 bases and J by 6 bases, with 8 bases between them. CDR3 protein: CASRTGPEAFF. The CDR3, as DNA: TGTGCCAGCAGAACAGGGCCTGAAGCTTTCTTT.

The V and J genes are TRBV7-6 and TRBJ2-5, with TRBD1 matching over 11 bases. The ends lost 5 bases at V and 7 bases at J; junction bases unmatched: 15. CDR1 is SGHVS, CDR2 FNYEAQ, per germline. The CDR3 covers 17 residues. CDR3 in DNA: TGTGCCAGCAGCCAATCAGGGGGACAGGGGGGTAGAGGGACCCAGTACTTC. Its translation is CASSQSGGQGGRGTQYF. The full variable domain, its missing parts supplied by reference TRBV7-6 and TRBJ2-5, is GAGVSQSPRYKVTKRGQDVALRCDPISGHVSLYWYRQALGQGPEFLTYFNYEAQQDKSGLPNDRFSAERPEGSISTLTIQRTEQRDSAMYRCASSQSGGQGGRGTQYFGPGTRLLVL.

The gene calls are TRBV2 and TRBJ1-5; 8 positions agree with TRBD1. The CDR3 is 14 residues long. Losses at the gene ends were 4 bases for V and 9 bases for J; bases not matched to a gene: 8. The germline CDR1 and CDR2 sequences are SNHLY and FYNNEI. DNA for the CDR3: TGTGCCAGCAGTGGAGTACAGGGGGTAGGGCCCCAGCATTTT. This gives the protein CASSGVQGVGPQHF.

This clone was found a few times. V and J are TRBV7-8 and TRBJ2-7; the match to TRBD1 covers 7 bases. The CDR3 totals 14 residues. The V and J ends lost 5 bases and 3 bases, in that order; junction bases with no gene match: 7. Germline V gene lookup returns CDR1 SGHVS and CDR2 FQNEAQ. The CDR3 DNA sequence: TGTGCCAGCAGCCAAACAGGGGTTCACTACGAGCAGTACTTC. This gives the protein CASSQTGVHYEQYF.

The chain uses TRBV5-1 and TRBJ2-3; a weak D match, TRBD1 (5 bases). With 1 base removed from V and 2 bases from J, the gap between germline ends came to 8 bases. The CDR3 spans 14 residues. From germline, CDR1 is SGHRS and CDR2 YFSETQ. The CDR3 region is CASSLWGDTDTQYF. The CDR3 coding sequence is TGCGCCAGCAGCTTGTGGGGCGACACAGATACGCAGTATTTT.

V and J are TRBV5-1 and TRBJ2-7, with TRBD1 matching over 7 bases. Per germline, CDR1 SGHRS and CDR2 YFSETQ. The length of the CDR3 is 16 residues. With 0 bases clipped from V and 0 bases from J, the junction kept 6 bases outside the gene matches. The CDR3: CASSLDGQVSSYEQYF. Written as DNA, the CDR3 is TGCGCCAGCAGCTTGGATGGACAGGTCAGCTCCTACGAGCAGTACTTC.

The rearrangement joins TRBV28 to TRBJ2-7; 8 nucleotides line up with TRBD2. V dropped 6 bases and J dropped 3; count of bases not matched to a gene: 13. CDR3 length equals 16 residues. Germline loops: CDR1 MDHEN, CDR2 SYDVKM. The CDR3 coding sequence is TGTGCCAGCAGACCCCCCTCGGTAGCGGGGAACTACGAGCAGTACTTC. It encodes CASRPPSVAGNYEQYF.

The chain carries TRBV28 and TRBJ1-5, with D unresolved. Germline CDR1 reads MDHEN; CDR2 reads SYDVKM. There are 13 residues in the CDR3. Trimming stripped 2 bases from V and 5 bases from J, with 7 bases between. The CDR3 loop reads CASSLRLHQPQHF. The CDR3 DNA is TGTGCCAGCAGTTTACGACTCCATCAGCCCCAGCATTTT.

CDR3: CASVNSGNEQFF. For the CDR3, the DNA is TGCGCCAGCGTCAACAGTGGCAATGAGCAGTTCTTC. The chain combines TRBV5-1 with TRBJ2-1; D unresolved. V shed 7 bases and J shed 6 bases, with 11 bases lying between them. This CDR3 comprises 12 residues. CDR1 is SGHRS, CDR2 YFSETQ, per germline.

The J gene is TRBJ2-7, the V gene TRBV2, with TRBD1 identical over 9 bases. The CDR3 runs to 14 residues. V was pared by 4 bases and J by 8 bases, with 9 bases of the junction left unmatched. The germline V gene encodes CDR1 SNHLY and CDR2 FYNNEI. The CDR3 bases are TGTGCCAGCAGTGCCGGGACAGGGATGGGGAAGCAGTACTTC. Protein sequence: CASSAGTGMGKQYF.

The V gene is TRBV5-1, the J gene TRBJ2-2; 7 bases align to TRBD2. Germline trimming cut 0 bases from V and 0 bases from J; bases unmatched to any gene: 5. The germline V gene has CDR1 SGHRS and CDR2 YFSETQ. The CDR3 is 17 residues long. This chain's CDR3 is CASSLGVAGSNTGELFF. The CDR3 nucleotides are TGCGCCAGCAGCTTGGGAGTAGCGGGCTCGAACACCGGGGAGCTGTTTTTT.

The gene calls are TRBV7-9 and TRBJ2-5; weak D call: TRBD1 (7 bases). This CDR3 contains 15 residues. V lost 4 bases to trimming and J lost 5 bases, with 17 bases between them. Germline V gene lookup returns CDR1 SEHNR and CDR2 FQNEAQ (reference sequence). The CDR3 sequence is CASSWRGQDWETQYF. CDR3 nucleotide sequence: TGTGCCAGCAGCTGGAGGGGGCAGGATTGGGAGACCCAGTACTTC.

The chain carries TRBV6-2 or TRBV6-3 and TRBJ2-7, with a possible D match to TRBD2 (5 bases). Trimming pared 2 bases from V and 4 bases from J, leaving 9 bases between. CDR1 and CDR2 (germline): MNHEY, SVGEGT. The CDR3 spans 13 residues. The CDR3 bases are TGTGCCAGCAGTTACCCGGGATTTTACGAGCAGTACTTC. Translated: CASSYPGFYEQYF.

The V and J genes are TRBV19 and TRBJ1-1; D may be TRBD1 (5 bases). The germline V and J ends were trimmed by 3 bases and 5 bases, with 13 bases remaining between them. The CDR3 sequence is 14 residues long. Per the germline V gene, CDR1 is LNHDA and CDR2 is SQIVND (reference sequence). CDR3 region: CASSIPRVATEAFF. DNA for the CDR3: TGTGCCAGTAGTATCCCCAGGGTGGCGACTGAAGCTTTCTTT.

J is TRBJ1-5 and V is TRBV5-1, with D maybe TRBD1 (6 bases). Trimming took 0 bases from V and 10 from J, leaving 17 bases between them. This CDR3 contains 15 residues. Germline CDR1 and CDR2: SGHRS and YFSETQ. The chain's CDR3 is CASSLAGGGGQPQHF. The CDR3 DNA sequence: TGCGCCAGCAGCTTGGCCGGCGGGGGGGGCCAACCCCAGCATTTT.

The chain uses TRBV4-1 and TRBJ2-7, with 11 bases identical to TRBD2. The V gene end was trimmed by 5 bases and the J gene end by 2 bases; junction bases not matched to a gene: 17. Germline CDR1 MGHRA, CDR2 YSYEKL. The length of the CDR3 is 19 residues. The CDR3 is CASSKGVLAGVGAPYEQYF. The DNA of the CDR3 is TGCGCCAGCAGCAAAGGGGTACTAGCGGGAGTTGGGGCCCCCTACGAGCAGTACTTC.

The chain links TRBV14 to TRBJ2-3; TRBD2 matches at 8 bases. The V and J ends lost 1 base and 2 bases, in that order; junction bases with no gene match: 5. CDR1 and CDR2 (germline): SGHDN, FVKESK. The CDR3 is 16 residues long. CDR3 sequence: CASSQGPSGPTDTQYF. In DNA form, the CDR3 reads TGTGCCAGCAGCCAAGGTCCTAGCGGGCCCACAGATACGCAGTATTTT.

This chain uses TRBV11-3 with TRBJ2-2, with TRBD1 identical over 9 bases. With 4 bases clipped from V and 7 bases from J, the junction kept 7 bases outside the gene matches. The CDR3 spans 15 residues. Per germline, CDR1 SGHNT and CDR2 YENEEA. The CDR3 coding sequence is TGTGCCAGCAGCTCGCGGACAGGGGTTAGCGGGGAGCTGTTTTTT. Encoded protein: CASSSRTGVSGELFF.